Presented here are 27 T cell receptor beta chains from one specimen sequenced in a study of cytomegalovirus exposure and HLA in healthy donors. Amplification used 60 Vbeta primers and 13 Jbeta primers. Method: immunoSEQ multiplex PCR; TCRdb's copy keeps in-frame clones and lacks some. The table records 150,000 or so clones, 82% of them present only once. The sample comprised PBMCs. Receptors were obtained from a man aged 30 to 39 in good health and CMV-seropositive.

CDR3 DNA sequence: TGCGCCAGCAGCTCCGGGGTTGGTAACACTGAAGCTTTCTTT. It translates to CASSSGVGNTEAFF. The J gene is TRBJ1-1, the V gene TRBV5-1, with unresolved D. Per the germline V gene, CDR1 is SGHRS and CDR2 is YFSETQ. The CDR3 length is 14 residues. With 3 bases removed from V and 2 bases from J, the gap between germline ends came to 11 bases.

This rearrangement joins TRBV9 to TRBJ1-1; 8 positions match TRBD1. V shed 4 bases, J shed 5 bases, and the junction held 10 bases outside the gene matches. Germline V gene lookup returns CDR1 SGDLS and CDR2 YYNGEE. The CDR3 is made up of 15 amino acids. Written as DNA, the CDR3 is TGTGCCAGCAGCCCCCAGACAGGGGTAGGGACTGAAGCTTTCTTT. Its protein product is CASSPQTGVGTEAFF. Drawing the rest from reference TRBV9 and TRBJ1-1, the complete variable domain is DSGVTQTPKHLITATGQRVTLRCSPRSGDLSVYWYQQSLDQGLQFLIQYYNGEERAKGNILERFSAQQFPDLHSELNLSSLELGDSALYFCASSPQTGVGTEAFFGQGTRLTVV.

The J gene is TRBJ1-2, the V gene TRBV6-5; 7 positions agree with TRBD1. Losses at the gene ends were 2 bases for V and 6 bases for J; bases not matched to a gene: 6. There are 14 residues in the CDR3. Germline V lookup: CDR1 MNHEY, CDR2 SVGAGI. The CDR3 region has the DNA TGTGCCAGCAGTTACAGCTGGCAGGGGGATGGCTACACCTTC. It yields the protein CASSYSWQGDGYTF.

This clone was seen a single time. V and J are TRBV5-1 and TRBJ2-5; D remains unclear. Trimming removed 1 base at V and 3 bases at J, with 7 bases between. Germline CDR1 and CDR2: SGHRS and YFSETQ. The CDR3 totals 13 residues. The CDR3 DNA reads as TGCGCCAGCAGCTTGTGGCCAGAAGAGACCCAGTACTTC. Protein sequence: CASSLWPEETQYF.

CDR3 sequence reads: CASSERPSKSGELFF. The CDR3 nucleotides are TGCGCCAGCAGTGAACGTCCTAGCAAGTCCGGGGAGCTGTTTTTT. The chain recombines TRBV10-2 with TRBJ2-2, with a tentative D call TRBD2 (5 bases). Germline lookup yields CDR1 WSHSY and CDR2 SAAADI. Trimming removed 3 bases from V and 6 bases from J, with 14 bases in between. The CDR3 totals 15 residues.

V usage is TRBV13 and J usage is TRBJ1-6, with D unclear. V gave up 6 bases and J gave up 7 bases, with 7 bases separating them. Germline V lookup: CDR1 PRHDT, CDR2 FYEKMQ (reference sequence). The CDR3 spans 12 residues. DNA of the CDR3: TGTGCCAGCAGTTTAATAAATTCACCCCTCCACTTT. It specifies CASSLINSPLHF.

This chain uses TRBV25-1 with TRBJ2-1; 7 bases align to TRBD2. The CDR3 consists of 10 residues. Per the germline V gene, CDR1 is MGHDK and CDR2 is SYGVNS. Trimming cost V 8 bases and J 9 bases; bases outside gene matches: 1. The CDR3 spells CASGGVEQFF. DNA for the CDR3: TGTGCCAGCGGGGGGGTTGAGCAGTTCTTC.

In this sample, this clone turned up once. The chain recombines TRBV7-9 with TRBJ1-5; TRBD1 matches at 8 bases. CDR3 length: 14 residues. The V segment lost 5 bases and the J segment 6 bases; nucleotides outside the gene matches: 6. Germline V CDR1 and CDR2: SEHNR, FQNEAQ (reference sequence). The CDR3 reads CASSPDRAGQPQHF. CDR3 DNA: TGTGCCAGCAGCCCGGACAGGGCAGGTCAGCCCCAGCATTTT.

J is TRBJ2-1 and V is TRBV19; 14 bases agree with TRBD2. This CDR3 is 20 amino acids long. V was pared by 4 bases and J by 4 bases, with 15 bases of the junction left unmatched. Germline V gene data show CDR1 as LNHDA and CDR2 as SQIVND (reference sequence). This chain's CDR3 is CASSTPGLAGGDTGYNEQFF. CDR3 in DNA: TGTGCCAGTAGTACGCCCGGACTAGCGGGAGGCGATACGGGATACAATGAGCAGTTCTTC. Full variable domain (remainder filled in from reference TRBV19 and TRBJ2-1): DGGITQSPKYLFRKEGQNVTLSCEQNLNHDAMYWYRQDPGQGLRLIYYSQIVNDFQKGDIAEGYSVSREKKESFPLTVTSAQKNPTAFYLCASSTPGLAGGDTGYNEQFFGPGTRLTVL.

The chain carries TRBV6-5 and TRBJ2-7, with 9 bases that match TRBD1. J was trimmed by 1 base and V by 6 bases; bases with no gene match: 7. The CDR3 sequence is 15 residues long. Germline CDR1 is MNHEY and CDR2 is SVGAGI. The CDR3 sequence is CASSWAGTGSYEQYF. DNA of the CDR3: TGTGCCAGCAGCTGGGCCGGGACAGGGTCCTACGAGCAGTACTTC.

CDR3 protein: CASSRQETIYEQYF. CDR3 nucleotides: TGCGCCAGCAGCAGACAAGAAACCATCTACGAGCAGTACTTC. The V gene is TRBV5-1, the J gene TRBJ2-7, with unresolved D. This CDR3 region has 14 residues. The germline V gene encodes CDR1 SGHRS and CDR2 YFSETQ. Trimming took 4 bases from V and 3 from J, leaving 14 bases between them.

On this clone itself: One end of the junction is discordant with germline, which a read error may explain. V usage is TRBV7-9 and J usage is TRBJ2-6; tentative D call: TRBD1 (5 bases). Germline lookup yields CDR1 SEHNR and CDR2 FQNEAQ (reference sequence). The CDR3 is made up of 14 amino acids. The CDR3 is CASSTVSGANGLTF. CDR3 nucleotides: TGTGCCAGCAGCACAGTCTCTGGGGCCAACGGCCTGACTTTC.

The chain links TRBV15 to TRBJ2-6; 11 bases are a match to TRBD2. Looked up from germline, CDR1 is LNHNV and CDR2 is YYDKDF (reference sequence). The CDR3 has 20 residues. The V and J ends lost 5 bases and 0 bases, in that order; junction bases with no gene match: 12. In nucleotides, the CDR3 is TGTGCCACCAGCCCTAAGTTTACTAGCGGGAGTTTCTCTGGGGCCAACGTCCTGACTTTC. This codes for CATSPKFTSGSFSGANVLTF.

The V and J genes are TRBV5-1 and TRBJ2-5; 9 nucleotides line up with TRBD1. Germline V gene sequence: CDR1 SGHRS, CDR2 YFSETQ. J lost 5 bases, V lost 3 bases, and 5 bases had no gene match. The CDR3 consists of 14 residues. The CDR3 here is CASSSGTGKETQYF. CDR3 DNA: TGCGCCAGCAGCTCCGGGACAGGGAAGGAGACCCAGTACTTC.

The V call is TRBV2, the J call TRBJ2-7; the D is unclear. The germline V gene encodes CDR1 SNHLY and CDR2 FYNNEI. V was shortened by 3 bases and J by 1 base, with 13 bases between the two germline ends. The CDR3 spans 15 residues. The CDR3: CASSDSTSSSYEQYF. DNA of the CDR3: TGTGCCAGCAGTGATTCGACAAGTAGTTCCTACGAGCAGTACTTC.

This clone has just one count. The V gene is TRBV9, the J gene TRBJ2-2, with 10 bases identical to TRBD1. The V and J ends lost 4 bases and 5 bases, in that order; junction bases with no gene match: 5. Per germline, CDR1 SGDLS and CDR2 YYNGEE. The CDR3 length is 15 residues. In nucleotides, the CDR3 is TGTGCCAGCAGCCGGGACAGGGGAAAAACCGGGGAGCTGTTTTTT. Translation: CASSRDRGKTGELFF.

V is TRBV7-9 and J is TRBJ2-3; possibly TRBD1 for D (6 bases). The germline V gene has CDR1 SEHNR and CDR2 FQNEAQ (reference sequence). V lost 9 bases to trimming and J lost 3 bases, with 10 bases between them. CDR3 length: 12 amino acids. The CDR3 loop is CARQGSTDTQYF. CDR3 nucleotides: TGTGCCAGGCAGGGGAGTACAGATACGCAGTATTTT.

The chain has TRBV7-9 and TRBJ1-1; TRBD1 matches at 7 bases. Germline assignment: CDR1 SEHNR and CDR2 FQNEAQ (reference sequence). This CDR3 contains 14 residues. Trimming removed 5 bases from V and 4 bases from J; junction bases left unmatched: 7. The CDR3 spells CASSTQPGGTEAFF. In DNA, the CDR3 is TGTGCCAGCAGCACCCAGCCAGGGGGCACTGAAGCTTTCTTT.

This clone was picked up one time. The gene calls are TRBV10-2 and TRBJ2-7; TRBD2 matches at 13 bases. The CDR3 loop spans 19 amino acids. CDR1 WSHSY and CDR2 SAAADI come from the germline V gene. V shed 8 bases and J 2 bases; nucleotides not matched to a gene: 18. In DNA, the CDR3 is TGCGCCAGCTCCAAAACCGGGACTAGCGGGGACGTCGGTCCCTACGAGCAGTACTTC. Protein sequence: CASSKTGTSGDVGPYEQYF.

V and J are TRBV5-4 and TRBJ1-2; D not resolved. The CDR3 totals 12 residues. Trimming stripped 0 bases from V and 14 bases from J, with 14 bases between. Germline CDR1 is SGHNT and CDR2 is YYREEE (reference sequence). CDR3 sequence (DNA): TGTGCCAGCAGCTTGGGCCTAGACGGCGGGACCTTC. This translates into CASSLGLDGGTF.

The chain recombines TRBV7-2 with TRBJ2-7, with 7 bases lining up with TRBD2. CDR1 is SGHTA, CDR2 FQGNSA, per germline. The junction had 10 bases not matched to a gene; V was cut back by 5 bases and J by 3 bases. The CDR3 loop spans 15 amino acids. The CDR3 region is CASSRHGGRGYEQYF. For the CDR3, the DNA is TGTGCCAGCAGCCGCCACGGGGGGAGGGGCTACGAGCAGTACTTC.

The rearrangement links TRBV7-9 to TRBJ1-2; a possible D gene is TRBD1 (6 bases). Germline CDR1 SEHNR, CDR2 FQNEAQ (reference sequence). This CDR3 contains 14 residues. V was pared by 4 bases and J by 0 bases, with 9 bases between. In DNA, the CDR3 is TGTGCCAGCAGCTCCGGGACACCTAACTATGGCTACACCTTC. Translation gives CASSSGTPNYGYTF.

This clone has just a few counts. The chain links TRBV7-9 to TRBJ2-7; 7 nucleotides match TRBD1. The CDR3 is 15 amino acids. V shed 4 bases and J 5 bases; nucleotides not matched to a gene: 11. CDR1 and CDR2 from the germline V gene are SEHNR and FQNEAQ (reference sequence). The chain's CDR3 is CASSSILDRLNEQYF. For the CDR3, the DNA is TGTGCCAGCAGCTCGATCCTGGACAGGTTGAACGAGCAGTACTTC.

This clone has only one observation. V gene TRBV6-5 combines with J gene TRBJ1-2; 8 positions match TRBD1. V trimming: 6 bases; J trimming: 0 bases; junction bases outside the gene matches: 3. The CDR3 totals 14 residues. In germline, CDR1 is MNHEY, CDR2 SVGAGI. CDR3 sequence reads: CASRGQVSNYGYTF. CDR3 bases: TGTGCCAGCAGGGGACAGGTTTCTAACTATGGCTACACCTTC.

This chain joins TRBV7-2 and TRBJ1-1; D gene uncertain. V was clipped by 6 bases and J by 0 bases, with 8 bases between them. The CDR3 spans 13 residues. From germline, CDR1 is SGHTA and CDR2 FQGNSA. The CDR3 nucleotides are TGTGCCAGCAGAGCCGGAGTGAACACTGAAGCTTTCTTT. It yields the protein CASRAGVNTEAFF.

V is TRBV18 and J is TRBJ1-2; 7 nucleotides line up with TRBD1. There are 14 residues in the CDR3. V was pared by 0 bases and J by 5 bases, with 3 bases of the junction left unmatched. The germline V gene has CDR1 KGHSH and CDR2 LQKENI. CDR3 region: CASSPPTGVYGYTF. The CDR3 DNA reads TGTGCCAGCTCACCACCCACAGGGGTATATGGCTACACCTTC.

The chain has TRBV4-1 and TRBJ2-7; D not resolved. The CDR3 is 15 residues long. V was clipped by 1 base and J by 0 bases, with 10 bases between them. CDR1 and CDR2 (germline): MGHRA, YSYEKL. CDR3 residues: CASSQGPPHSYEQYF. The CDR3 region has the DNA TGCGCCAGCAGCCAAGGTCCTCCACACTCCTACGAGCAGTACTTC.